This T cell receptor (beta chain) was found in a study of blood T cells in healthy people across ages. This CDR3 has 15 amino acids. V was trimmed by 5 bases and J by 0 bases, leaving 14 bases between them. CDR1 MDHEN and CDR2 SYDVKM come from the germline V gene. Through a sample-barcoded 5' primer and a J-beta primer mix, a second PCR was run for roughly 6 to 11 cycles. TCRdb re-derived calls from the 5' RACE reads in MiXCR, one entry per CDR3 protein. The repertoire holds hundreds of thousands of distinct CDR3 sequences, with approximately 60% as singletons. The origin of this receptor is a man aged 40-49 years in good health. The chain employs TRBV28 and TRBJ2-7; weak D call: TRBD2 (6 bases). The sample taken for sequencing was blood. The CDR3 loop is CASSKRGRSSYEQYF. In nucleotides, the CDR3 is TGTGCCAGCAGTAAGAGAGGGAGGTCCTCCTACGAGCAGTACTTC.